The 22 T cell receptor beta chains given below trace back to one sample, sequenced in a study of T cell responses to AZD1222 COVID-19 vaccine. Produced via immunoSEQ multiplex PCR; TCRdb's table is partial and in-frame only. The top ten clones hold about 1.8% of a sample with some 97,000 clones, around 89% of them seen once. Sequenced here: peripheral blood, sampled on day 0 of AZD1222 vaccination. These receptor sequences come from an adult in good health.

V and J are TRBV7-9 and TRBJ2-1, with 14 bases fitting TRBD2. The CDR3 contains 17 residues. V was pared by 5 bases and J by 8 bases, with 11 bases of the junction left unmatched. Germline CDR1 reads SEHNR; CDR2 reads FQNEAQ (reference sequence). CDR3 in DNA: TGTGCCAGCAGCCTGGGGACTAGCGGGAGTCAGATCCATGAGCAGTTCTTC. This translates into CASSLGTSGSQIHEQFF.

This sequence joins TRBV11-3 and TRBJ1-4; 8 bases are shared with TRBD1. The CDR3 totals 13 residues. The trim removed 5 bases at V and 6 bases at J, leaving 2 bases unmatched. CDR1 is SGHNT and CDR2 is YENEEA in the germline V gene. This CDR3 is CASSQGQDEKLFF. CDR3 sequence (DNA): TGTGCCAGCAGCCAGGGACAGGATGAAAAACTGTTTTTT. The full variable domain, rest sourced from reference TRBV11-3 and TRBJ1-4, is EAGVVQSPRYKIIEKKQPVAFWCNPISGHNTLYWYLQNLGQGPELLIRYENEEAVDDSQLPKDRFSAERLKGVDSTLKIQPAELGDSAVYLCASSQGQDEKLFFGSGTQLSVL.

The chain recombines TRBV19 with TRBJ2-7, with D possibly matching TRBD1 (5 bases). Germline V gene lookup returns CDR1 LNHDA and CDR2 SQIVND (reference sequence). V lost 8 bases to trimming and J lost 7 bases, with 21 bases between them. This CDR3 is built from 14 residues. CDR3 sequence: CASGPGLDLGEQYF. CDR3 DNA sequence: TGTGCCAGTGGTCCAGGGTTGGACCTTGGTGAGCAGTACTTC.

The chain links TRBV6-2 or TRBV6-3 to TRBJ2-7, with a tentative D call TRBD1 (7 bases). The CDR3 totals 15 residues. Germline V gene data show CDR1 as MNHEY and CDR2 as SVGEGT. Trimming left V 3 bases short and J 3 bases short, with 15 bases between. CDR3 DNA sequence: TGTGCCAGCAGTTATAAGGGCCAGGGGGGCTACGAGCAGTACTTC. This codes for CASSYKGQGGYEQYF.

Only one count was recorded for this clone. The sample has other DNA sequences that encode this CDR3 too. This chain links TRBV5-4 with TRBJ1-1; 7 bases agree with TRBD1. This CDR3 region has 14 residues. Looked up from germline, CDR1 is SGHNT and CDR2 is YYREEE (reference sequence). Unmatched junction bases numbered 1, after V lost 0 bases and J lost 2 bases. CDR3 coding DNA: TGTGCCAGCAGCTTGGGGACAGGTAACACTGAAGCTTTCTTT. Residues: CASSLGTGNTEAFF.

This chain connects TRBV19 to TRBJ1-5; D is uncertain. CDR1 is LNHDA, CDR2 SQIVND, per germline (reference sequence). The CDR3 extends over 15 amino acids. V was pared by 3 bases and J by 7 bases, with 16 bases between. The CDR3 DNA is TGTGCCAGTAGTATTCCGGGTCCGTTGGGGCAGCCCCAGCATTTT. Protein: CASSIPGPLGQPQHF. Full variable domain (outside the CDR3, taken from reference TRBV19 and TRBJ1-5): DGGITQSPKYLFRKEGQNVTLSCEQNLNHDAMYWYRQDPGQGLRLIYYSQIVNDFQKGDIAEGYSVSREKKESFPLTVTSAQKNPTAFYLCASSIPGPLGQPQHFGDGTRLSIL.

This rearrangement joins TRBV30 to TRBJ2-3, with D possibly being TRBD2 (6 bases). The CDR3 has 14 residues. V dropped 0 bases and J dropped 0 bases, with 7 bases sitting between them. Germline loops: CDR1 GTSNPN, CDR2 SVGIG (reference sequence). The CDR3 region is CAWSVGLSTDTQYF. The CDR3 bases are TGTGCCTGGAGTGTAGGACTAAGCACAGATACGCAGTATTTT.

The chain has TRBV5-1 and TRBJ2-2; 8 bases map to TRBD1. Germline CDR1 is SGHRS and CDR2 is YFSETQ. This CDR3 is 21 amino acids long. Trimming took 0 bases from V and 1 from J; bases not matched to a gene: 17. CDR3 amino acids: CASSLGRRQGAAIRNTGELFF. The CDR3 DNA reads TGCGCCAGCAGCTTGGGACGAAGGCAGGGGGCTGCCATAAGGAACACCGGGGAGCTGTTTTTT.

This clone came up once. The chain links TRBV10-3 to TRBJ2-7; TRBD2 agrees at 11 bases. Per the germline V gene, CDR1 is ENHRY and CDR2 is SYGVKD. This CDR3 region has 16 residues. J was trimmed by 0 bases and V by 4 bases; bases with no gene match: 5. The CDR3 nucleotides are TGTGCCATCAGTGGACTAGCGGGAAAGAGCTCCTACGAGCAGTACTTC. Protein: CAISGLAGKSSYEQYF.

The chain employs TRBV15 and TRBJ2-7; D assignment may be TRBD1 or TRBD2 (5 bases each). The CDR3 is made up of 15 amino acids. Trimming stripped 3 bases from V and 2 bases from J, with 14 bases between. Looked up from germline, CDR1 is LNHNV and CDR2 is YYDKDF (reference sequence). The CDR3 sequence: CATSSRRDVPYEQYF. The CDR3 region has the DNA TGTGCCACCAGCAGCAGAAGGGACGTTCCCTACGAGCAGTACTTC.

The rearrangement uses TRBV4-1 and TRBJ2-7; D gene ambiguous. Germline lookup yields CDR1 MGHRA and CDR2 YSYEKL. CDR3 size: 14 residues. The V and J ends lost 0 bases and 0 bases respectively, with 6 bases between them. CDR3 coding DNA: TGCGCCAGCAGCCAAGATCTAGGCTCCTACGAGCAGTACTTC. It codes for CASSQDLGSYEQYF.

This clone is medium-sized. The chain carries TRBV6-4 and TRBJ2-3, with D maybe TRBD2 (6 bases). CDR1 is MRHNA and CDR2 is SNTAGT in the germline V gene. Trimming removed 2 bases at V and 4 bases at J, with 7 bases between. CDR3 length equals 13 residues. The CDR3 sequence: CASSDGEADTQYF. The CDR3 bases are TGTGCCAGCAGTGACGGGGAGGCAGATACGCAGTATTTT.

This chain connects TRBV5-1 to TRBJ1-6; D is unresolved. CDR3 length equals 14 residues. Germline CDR1 reads SGHRS; CDR2 reads YFSETQ. Trimming shortened V by 2 bases and J by 5 bases, and 8 bases separated the two germline ends. CDR3 protein: CASSLGQNNSPLHF. Written as DNA, the CDR3 is TGCGCCAGCAGCTTAGGGCAGAATAATTCACCCCTCCACTTT.

This rearrangement joins TRBV15 to TRBJ2-5; D tentatively fits TRBD1 or TRBD2 (5 bases each). CDR1 and CDR2 from the germline V gene are LNHNV and YYDKDF (reference sequence). The CDR3 runs to 14 residues. The germline V and J ends were trimmed by 5 bases and 2 bases, with 12 bases remaining between them. Written as DNA, the CDR3 is TGTGCCACCAGCGAGGGTTGGGGGCAAGAGACCCAGTACTTC. Amino acid sequence: CATSEGWGQETQYF.

The chain uses TRBV5-1 and TRBJ2-5; D may correspond to TRBD1 or TRBD2 (5 bases each). The V end lost 3 bases, the J end lost 4 bases, and 19 bases lay between the germline ends. The CDR3 has 16 residues. CDR1 and CDR2 (germline): SGHRS, YFSETQ. The CDR3 DNA reads as TGCGCCAGCAGCTCCCTCCTATCAGGGAGCGTAGAGACCCAGTACTTC. Translation gives CASSSLLSGSVETQYF.

This chain links TRBV12-3 or TRBV12-4 with TRBJ1-4, with no clear D. With 5 bases removed from V and 11 bases from J, the gap between germline ends came to 9 bases. The CDR3 totals 11 residues. In DNA form, the CDR3 reads TGTGCCAGCAGTGAAGCGAGTAAACTGTTTTTT. Protein: CASSEASKLFF.

The chain uses TRBV15 and TRBJ2-5; D ambiguous. The CDR3 spans 13 residues. CDR1 and CDR2 (germline): LNHNV, YYDKDF (reference sequence). The V end lost 1 base, the J end lost 3 bases, and 6 bases lay between the germline ends. The CDR3 spells CATSRGMEETQYF. CDR3 bases: TGTGCCACCAGCAGAGGCATGGAAGAGACCCAGTACTTC. The full variable domain, in which reference TRBV15 and TRBJ2-5 provide the parts outside the CDR3, is DAMVIQNPRYQVTQFGKPVTLSCSQTLNHNVMYWYQQKSSQAPKLLFHYYDKDFNNEADTPDNFQSRRPNTSFCFLDIRSPGLGDTAMYLCATSRGMEETQYFGPGTRLLVL.

This rearrangement joins TRBV3-1 (or the pseudogene TRBV3-2) to TRBJ2-1, with 7 bases matching TRBD2. V lost 5 bases to trimming and J lost 4 bases; unmatched junction nucleotides: 17. Germline assignment: CDR1 LGHDT and CDR2 YNNKEL (reference sequence). The CDR3 extends over 18 amino acids. In nucleotides, the CDR3 is TGTGCCAGCAGCAACACGGGAACCGGGACTAAAGTTTACAATGAGCAGTTCTTC. It translates to CASSNTGTGTKVYNEQFF.

This chain uses TRBV28 with TRBJ1-2; possible D gene TRBD1, 6 bases. The length of the CDR3 is 14 residues. V was clipped by 2 bases and J by 4 bases, with 11 bases between them. The germline V gene encodes CDR1 MDHEN and CDR2 SYDVKM. CDR3 sequence reads: CASSLGGHPYGYTF. CDR3 nucleotide sequence: TGTGCCAGCAGTTTAGGGGGGCACCCCTATGGCTACACCTTC.

The gene calls are TRBV29-1 and TRBJ2-3; D remains ambiguous. The CDR3 contains 23 residues. Germline V CDR1 and CDR2: SQVTM, ANQGSEA. V lost 2 bases, J lost 0 bases, and 36 bases lay in between. In DNA, the CDR3 is TGCAGCGTTGAAAAGGGTCGCCCATTGCATGGCGCGGAATTTACGCCTAGCACAGATACGCAGTATTTT. Amino acid sequence: CSVEKGRPLHGAEFTPSTDTQYF.

The chain is built from TRBV30 and TRBJ1-1; D call uncertain. V was pared by 5 bases and J by 1 base, with 8 bases between. CDR3 size: 12 residues. In germline, CDR1 is GTSNPN, CDR2 SVGIG (reference sequence). CDR3 DNA: TGTGCCTGGGGACCTTCGAACACTGAAGCTTTCTTT. It encodes CAWGPSNTEAFF.

This chain connects TRBV12-3 or TRBV12-4 to TRBJ1-2, with a weak D call TRBD1 (5 bases). V lost 7 bases and J lost 8, with 17 bases in between. The CDR3 loop spans 13 amino acids. CDR3 coding DNA: TGTGCCAGCACCCAGGGTCAGGTTTGGGGCTACACCTTC. It specifies CASTQGQVWGYTF.